This TCR beta chain stems from a study of regulatory T cells in long-lasting Graves disease. Findings and limits, study-wide: Because few samples were included, accuracy may have been lower. Favored gene segments in persistent disease were TRBV28, TRBJ1-2 and TRBJ2-5.

To make TCR beta libraries, researchers used iRepertoire HTBI primers and Arm-PCR of CDR3 regions. One entry per CDR3 protein results from TCRdb running MiXCR on the multiplex PCR reads. Here the sample spans under 500,000 distinct CDR3 sequences, about 20% being singletons. Time point noted: persistent/refractory GD, antithyroid drugs over 5 years with positive TRAb. From PBMCs, RNA was extracted and then used to make the TCR library. Patients hailed from an endocrinology department in Xi'an, China. The CDR3 is 15 residues long. The germline V and J ends were trimmed by 6 bases and 2 bases, with 14 bases remaining between them. Germline V gene lookup returns CDR1 SNHLY and CDR2 FYNNEI. There are many counts of this clonotype. The antigen is undetermined.

The specimen comprised peripheral blood mononuclear cells (PBMCs), sampled when the disease was refractory, from a patient treated with antithyroid drugs. The source is a female donor with Graves disease. The chain has TRBV2 and TRBJ1-5; a weak D match, TRBD1 (6 bases). CDR3 nucleotide sequence: TGTGCCAGCAGACAGGGTAGGATCGGCAATCAGCCCCAGCATTTT. It encodes CASRQGRIGNQPQHF.